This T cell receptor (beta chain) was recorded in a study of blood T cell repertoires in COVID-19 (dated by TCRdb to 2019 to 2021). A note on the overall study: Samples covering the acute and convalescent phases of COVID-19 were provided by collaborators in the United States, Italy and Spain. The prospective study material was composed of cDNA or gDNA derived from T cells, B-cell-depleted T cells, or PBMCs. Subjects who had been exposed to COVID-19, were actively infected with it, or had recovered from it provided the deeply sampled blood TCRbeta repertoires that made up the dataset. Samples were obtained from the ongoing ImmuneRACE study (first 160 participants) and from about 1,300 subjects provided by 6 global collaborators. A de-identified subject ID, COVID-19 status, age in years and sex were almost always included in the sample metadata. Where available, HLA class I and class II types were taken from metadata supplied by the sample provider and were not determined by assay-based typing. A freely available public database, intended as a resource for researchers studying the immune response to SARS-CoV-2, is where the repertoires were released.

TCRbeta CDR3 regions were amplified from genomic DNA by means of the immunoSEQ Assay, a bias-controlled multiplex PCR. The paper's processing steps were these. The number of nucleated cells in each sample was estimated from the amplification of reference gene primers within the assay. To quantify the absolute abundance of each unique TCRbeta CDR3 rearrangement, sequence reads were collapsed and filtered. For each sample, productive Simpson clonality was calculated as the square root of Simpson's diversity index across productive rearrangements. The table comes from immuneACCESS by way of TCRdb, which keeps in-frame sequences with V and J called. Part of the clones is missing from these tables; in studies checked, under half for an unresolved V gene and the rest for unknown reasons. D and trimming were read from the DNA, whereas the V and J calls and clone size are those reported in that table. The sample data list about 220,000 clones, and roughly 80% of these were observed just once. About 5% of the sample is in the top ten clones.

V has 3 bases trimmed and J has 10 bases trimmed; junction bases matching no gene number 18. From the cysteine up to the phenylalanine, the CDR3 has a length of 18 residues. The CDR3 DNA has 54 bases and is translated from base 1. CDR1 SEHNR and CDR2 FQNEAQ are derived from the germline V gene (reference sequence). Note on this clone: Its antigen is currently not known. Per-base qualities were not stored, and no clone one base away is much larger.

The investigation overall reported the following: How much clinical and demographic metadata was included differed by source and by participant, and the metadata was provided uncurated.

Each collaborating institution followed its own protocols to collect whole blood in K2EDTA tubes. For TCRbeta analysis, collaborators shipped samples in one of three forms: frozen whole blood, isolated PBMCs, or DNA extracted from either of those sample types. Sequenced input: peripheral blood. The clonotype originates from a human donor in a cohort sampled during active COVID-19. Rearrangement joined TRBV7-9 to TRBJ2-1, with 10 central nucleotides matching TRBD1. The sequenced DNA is TGTGCCAGCAGCTTGACAGGGGGCGGGTCGGGAGGAAATGAAGAGCAGTTCTTC. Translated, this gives CASSLTGGGSGGNEEQFF. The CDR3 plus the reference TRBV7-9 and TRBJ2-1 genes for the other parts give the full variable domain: DTGVSQNPRHKITKRGQNVTFRCDPISEHNRLYWYRQTLGQGPEFLTYFQNEAQLEKSRLLSDRFSAERPKGSFSTLEIQRTEQGDSAMYLCASSLTGGGSGGNEEQFFGPGTRLTVL.